Detailed here is one T cell receptor beta chain. The record originates from a study of blood T cell repertoires in COVID-19. Libraries were prepared by immunoSEQ multiplex PCR; TCRdb keeps only in-frame clonotypes and omits some of them. The sample has roughly 380,000 clones, 81% seen once. CDR1 LGHDT and CDR2 YNNKEL come from the germline V gene (reference sequence). V gave up 5 bases and J gave up 0 bases; unmatched junction bases: 9. The CDR3 runs 17 residues. The V call is TRBV3-1 (or the pseudogene TRBV3-2), the J call TRBJ2-3, with TRBD2 matching 9 bases. The sequence was collected from a human donor with acute or convalescent COVID-19. The donor label of this sample is uncertain. Sequencing was done on a sample of peripheral blood. CDR3 sequence: CASSSSGALLSTDTQYF. The DNA of the CDR3 is TGTGCCAGCAGCTCTAGCGGGGCCCTCCTAAGCACAGATACGCAGTATTTT.